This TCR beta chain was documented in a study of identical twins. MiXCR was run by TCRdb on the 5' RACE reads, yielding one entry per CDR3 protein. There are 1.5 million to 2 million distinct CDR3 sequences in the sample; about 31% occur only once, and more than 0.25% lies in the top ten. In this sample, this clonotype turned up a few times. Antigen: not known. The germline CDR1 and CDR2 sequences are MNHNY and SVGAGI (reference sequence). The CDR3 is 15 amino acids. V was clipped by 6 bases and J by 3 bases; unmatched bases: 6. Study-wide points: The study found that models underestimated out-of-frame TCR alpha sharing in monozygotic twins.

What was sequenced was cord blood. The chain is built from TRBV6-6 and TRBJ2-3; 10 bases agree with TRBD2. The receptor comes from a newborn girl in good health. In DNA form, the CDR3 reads TGTGCCAGCAGGCTTCTAGCGGGGGTAACAGATACGCAGTATTTT. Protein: CASRLLAGVTDTQYF.